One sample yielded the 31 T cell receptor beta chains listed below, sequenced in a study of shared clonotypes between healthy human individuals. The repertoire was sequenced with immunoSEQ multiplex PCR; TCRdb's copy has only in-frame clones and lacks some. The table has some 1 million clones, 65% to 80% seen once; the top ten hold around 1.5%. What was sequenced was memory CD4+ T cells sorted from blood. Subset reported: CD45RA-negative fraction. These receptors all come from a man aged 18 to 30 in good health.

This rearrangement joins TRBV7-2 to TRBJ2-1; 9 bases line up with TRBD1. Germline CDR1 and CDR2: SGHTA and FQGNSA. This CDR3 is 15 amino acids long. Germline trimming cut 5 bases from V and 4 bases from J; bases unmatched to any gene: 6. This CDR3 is CASSLDRGEYNEQFF. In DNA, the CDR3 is TGTGCCAGCAGCCTGGACAGGGGTGAGTACAATGAGCAGTTCTTC.

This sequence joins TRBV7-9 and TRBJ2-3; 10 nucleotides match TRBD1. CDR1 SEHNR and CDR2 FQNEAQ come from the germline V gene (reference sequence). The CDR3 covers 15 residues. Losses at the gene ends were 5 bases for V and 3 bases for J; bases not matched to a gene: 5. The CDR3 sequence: CASSPGTGETDTQYF. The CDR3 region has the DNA TGTGCCAGCAGCCCCGGGACAGGGGAGACAGATACGCAGTATTTT.

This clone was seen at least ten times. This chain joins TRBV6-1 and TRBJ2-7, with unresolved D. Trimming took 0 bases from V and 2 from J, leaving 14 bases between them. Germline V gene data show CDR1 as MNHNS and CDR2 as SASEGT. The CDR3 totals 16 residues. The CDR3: CASSEAWKVTTYEQYF. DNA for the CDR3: TGTGCCAGCAGTGAAGCTTGGAAGGTGACGACCTACGAGCAGTACTTC.

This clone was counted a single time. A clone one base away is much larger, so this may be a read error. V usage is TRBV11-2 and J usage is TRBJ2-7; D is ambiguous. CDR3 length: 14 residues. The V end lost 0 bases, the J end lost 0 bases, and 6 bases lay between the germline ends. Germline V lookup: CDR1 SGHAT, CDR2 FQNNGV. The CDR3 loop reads CASSLDRTSYEQYF. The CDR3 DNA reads TGTGCCAGCAGCTTAGATCGGACCTCCTACGAGCAGTACTTC.

This chain's CDR3 is CASRETSTDTQYF. For the CDR3, the DNA is TGCGCCAGCAGGGAGACTAGCACAGATACGCAGTATTTT. The chain couples TRBV5-1 to TRBJ2-3; no reliable D call. Germline V gene data show CDR1 as SGHRS and CDR2 as YFSETQ. This CDR3 is built from 13 residues. Trimming shortened V by 5 bases and J by 0 bases, and 7 bases separated the two germline ends.

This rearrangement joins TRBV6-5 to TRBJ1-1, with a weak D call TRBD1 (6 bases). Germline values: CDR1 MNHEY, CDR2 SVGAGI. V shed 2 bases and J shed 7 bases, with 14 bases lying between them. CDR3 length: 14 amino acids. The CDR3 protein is CASSYKGGPFEAFF. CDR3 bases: TGTGCCAGCAGTTACAAAGGGGGACCCTTTGAAGCTTTCTTT.

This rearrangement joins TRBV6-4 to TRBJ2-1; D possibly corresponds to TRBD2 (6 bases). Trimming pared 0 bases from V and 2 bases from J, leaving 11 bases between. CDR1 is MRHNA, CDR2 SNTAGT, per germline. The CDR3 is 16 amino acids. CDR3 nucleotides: TGTGCCAGCAGTGACTCTTTAAGGACTACCTACAATGAGCAGTTCTTC. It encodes CASSDSLRTTYNEQFF.

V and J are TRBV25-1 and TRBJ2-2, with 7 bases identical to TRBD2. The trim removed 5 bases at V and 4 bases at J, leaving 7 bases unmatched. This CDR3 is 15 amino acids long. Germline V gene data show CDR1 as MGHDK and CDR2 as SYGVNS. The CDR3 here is CASSWGGRSTGELFF. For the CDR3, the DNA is TGTGCCAGCAGTTGGGGAGGGAGGTCCACCGGGGAGCTGTTTTTT.

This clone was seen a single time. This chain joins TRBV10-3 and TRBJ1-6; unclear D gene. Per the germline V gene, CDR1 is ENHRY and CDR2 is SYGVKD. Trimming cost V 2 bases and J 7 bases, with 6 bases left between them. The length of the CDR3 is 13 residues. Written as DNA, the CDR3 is TGTGCCATCAGTGAGGGAGGAAATTCACCCCTCCACTTT. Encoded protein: CAISEGGNSPLHF.

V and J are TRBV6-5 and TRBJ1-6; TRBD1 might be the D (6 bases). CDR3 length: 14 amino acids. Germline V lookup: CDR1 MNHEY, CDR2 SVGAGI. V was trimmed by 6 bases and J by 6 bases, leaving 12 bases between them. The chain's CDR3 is CASSGGRGNSPLHF. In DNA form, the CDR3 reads TGTGCCAGCAGCGGTGGCAGGGGTAATTCACCCCTCCACTTT.

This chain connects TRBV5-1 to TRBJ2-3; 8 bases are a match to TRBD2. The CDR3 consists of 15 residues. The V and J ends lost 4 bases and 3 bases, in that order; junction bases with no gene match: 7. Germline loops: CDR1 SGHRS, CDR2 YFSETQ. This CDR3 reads CASSGDSGATDTQYF. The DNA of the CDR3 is TGCGCCAGCAGCGGAGATAGCGGGGCGACAGATACGCAGTATTTT.

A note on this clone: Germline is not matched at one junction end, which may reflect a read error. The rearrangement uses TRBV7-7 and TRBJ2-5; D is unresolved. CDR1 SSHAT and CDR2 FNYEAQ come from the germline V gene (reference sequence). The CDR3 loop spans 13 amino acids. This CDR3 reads CASSLGRQETQYF. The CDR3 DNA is TGTGCTAGCAGCTTAGGCCGCCAAGAGACCCAGTACTTC.

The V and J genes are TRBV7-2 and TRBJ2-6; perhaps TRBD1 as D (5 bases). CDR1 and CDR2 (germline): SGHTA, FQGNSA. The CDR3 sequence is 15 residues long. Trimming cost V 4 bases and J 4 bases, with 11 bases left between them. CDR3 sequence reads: CASSSGPEGANVLTF. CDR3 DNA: TGTGCCAGCAGCTCAGGGCCTGAGGGGGCCAACGTCCTGACTTTC.

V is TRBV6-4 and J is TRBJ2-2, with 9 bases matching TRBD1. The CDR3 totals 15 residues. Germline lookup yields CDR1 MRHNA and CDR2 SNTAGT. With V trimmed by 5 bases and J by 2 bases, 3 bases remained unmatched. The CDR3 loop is CASSTGQGNTGELFF. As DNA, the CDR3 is TGTGCCAGCAGTACGGGACAGGGAAACACCGGGGAGCTGTTTTTT.

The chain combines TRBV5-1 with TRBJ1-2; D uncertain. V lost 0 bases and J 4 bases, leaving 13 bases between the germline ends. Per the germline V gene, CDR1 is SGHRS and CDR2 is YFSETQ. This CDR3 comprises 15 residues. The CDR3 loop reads CASSLAWLGGYGYTF. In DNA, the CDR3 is TGCGCCAGCAGCTTGGCCTGGCTCGGAGGCTATGGCTACACCTTC.

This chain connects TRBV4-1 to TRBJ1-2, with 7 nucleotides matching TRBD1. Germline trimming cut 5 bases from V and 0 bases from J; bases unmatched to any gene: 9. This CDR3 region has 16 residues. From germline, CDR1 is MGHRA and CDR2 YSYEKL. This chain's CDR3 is CASSSSGGTANYGYTF. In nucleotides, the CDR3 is TGCGCCAGCAGCTCCTCCGGGGGGACAGCTAACTATGGCTACACCTTC.

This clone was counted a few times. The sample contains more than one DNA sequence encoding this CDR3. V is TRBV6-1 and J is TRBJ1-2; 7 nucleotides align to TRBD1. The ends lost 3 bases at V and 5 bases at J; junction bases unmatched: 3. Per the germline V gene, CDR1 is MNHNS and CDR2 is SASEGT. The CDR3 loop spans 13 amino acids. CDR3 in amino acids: CASSETGPYGYTF. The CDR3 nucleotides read TGTGCCAGCAGTGAGACAGGGCCTTATGGCTACACCTTC.

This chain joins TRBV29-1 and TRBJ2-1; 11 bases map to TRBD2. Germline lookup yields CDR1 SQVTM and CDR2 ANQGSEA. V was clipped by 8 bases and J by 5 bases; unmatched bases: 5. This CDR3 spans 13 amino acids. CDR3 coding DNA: TGCAGCACCAGTAGCGGGAGGGACAATGAGCAGTTCTTC. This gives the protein CSTSSGRDNEQFF.

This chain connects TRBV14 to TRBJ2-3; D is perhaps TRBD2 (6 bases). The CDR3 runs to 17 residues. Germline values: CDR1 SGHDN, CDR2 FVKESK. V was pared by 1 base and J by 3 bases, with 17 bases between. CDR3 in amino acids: CASSQGRWGEQTDTQYF. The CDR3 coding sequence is TGTGCCAGCAGCCAAGGTCGGTGGGGGGAACAGACAGATACGCAGTATTTT.

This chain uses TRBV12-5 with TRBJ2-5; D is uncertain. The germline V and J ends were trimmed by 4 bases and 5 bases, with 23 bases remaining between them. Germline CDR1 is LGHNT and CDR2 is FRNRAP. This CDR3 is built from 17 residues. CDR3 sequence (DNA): TGTGCTAGTGGTTCCCGAAACCCACTTCTTGGATGGGAGACCCAGTACTTC. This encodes CASGSRNPLLGWETQYF.

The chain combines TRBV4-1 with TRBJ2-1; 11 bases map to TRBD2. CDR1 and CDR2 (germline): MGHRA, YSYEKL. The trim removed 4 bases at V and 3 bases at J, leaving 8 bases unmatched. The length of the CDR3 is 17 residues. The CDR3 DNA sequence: TGCGCCAGCAGCCCCAGCGTAGCGGGAGGGGGCTACAATGAGCAGTTCTTC. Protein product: CASSPSVAGGGYNEQFF.

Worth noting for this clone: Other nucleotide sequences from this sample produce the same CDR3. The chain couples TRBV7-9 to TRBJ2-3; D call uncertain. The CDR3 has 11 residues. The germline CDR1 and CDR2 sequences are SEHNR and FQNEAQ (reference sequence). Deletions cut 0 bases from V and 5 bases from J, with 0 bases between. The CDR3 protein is CASSLADTQYF. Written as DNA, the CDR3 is TGTGCCAGCAGCTTAGCAGATACGCAGTATTTT.

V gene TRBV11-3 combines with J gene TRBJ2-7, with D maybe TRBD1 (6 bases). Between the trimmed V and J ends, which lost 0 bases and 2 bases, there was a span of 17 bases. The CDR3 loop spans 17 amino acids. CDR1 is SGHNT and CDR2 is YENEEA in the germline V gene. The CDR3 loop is CASSLDSNGGTAYEQYF. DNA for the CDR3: TGTGCCAGCAGCTTAGATTCAAATGGGGGCACTGCCTACGAGCAGTACTTC. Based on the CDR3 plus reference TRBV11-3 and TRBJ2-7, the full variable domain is EAGVVQSPRYKIIEKKQPVAFWCNPISGHNTLYWYLQNLGQGPELLIRYENEEAVDDSQLPKDRFSAERLKGVDSTLKIQPAELGDSAVYLCASSLDSNGGTAYEQYFGPGTRLTVT.

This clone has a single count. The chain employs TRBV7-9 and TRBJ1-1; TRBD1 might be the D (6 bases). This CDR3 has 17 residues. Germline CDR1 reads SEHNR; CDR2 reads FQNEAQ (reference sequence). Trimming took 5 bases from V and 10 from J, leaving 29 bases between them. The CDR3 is CASSPRGFAGTLGGAFF. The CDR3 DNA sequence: TGTGCCAGCAGCCCACGGGGGTTCGCAGGGACCCTAGGGGGAGCTTTCTTT.

The CDR3 here is CAWTPTGAQPQHF. The DNA of the CDR3 is TGTGCCTGGACCCCCACGGGGGCTCAGCCCCAGCATTTT. The chain carries TRBV30 and TRBJ1-5, with D perhaps TRBD1 (6 bases). The CDR3 consists of 13 residues. Germline CDR1 reads GTSNPN; CDR2 reads SVGIG (reference sequence). With 4 bases removed from V and 6 bases from J, the gap between germline ends came to 13 bases. The full variable domain, with the rest looked up from reference TRBV30 and TRBJ1-5, is SQTIHQWPATLVQPVGSPLSLECTVEGTSNPNLYWYRQAAGRGLQLLFYSVGIGQISSEVPQNLSASRPQDRQFILSSKKLLLSDSGFYLCAWTPTGAQPQHFGDGTRLSIL.

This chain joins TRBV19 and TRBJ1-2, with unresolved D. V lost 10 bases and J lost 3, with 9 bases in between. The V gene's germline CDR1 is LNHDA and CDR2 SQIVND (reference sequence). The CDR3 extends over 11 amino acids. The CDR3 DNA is TGTGCCACCCACCGGGACTATGGCTACACCTTC. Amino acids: CATHRDYGYTF.

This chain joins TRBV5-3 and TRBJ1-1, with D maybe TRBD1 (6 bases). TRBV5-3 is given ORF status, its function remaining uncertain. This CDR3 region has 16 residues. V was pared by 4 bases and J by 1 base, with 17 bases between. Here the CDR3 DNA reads TGTGCCAGAAGCCATCCAGGGGCGAGGCAGAACACTGAAGCTTTCTTT. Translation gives CARSHPGARQNTEAFF.

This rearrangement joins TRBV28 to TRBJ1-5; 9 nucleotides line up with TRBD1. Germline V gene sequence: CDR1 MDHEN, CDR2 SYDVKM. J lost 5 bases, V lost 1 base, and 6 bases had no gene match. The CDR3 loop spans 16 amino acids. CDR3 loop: CASSLFTGGAYQPQHF. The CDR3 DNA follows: TGTGCCAGCAGTTTATTCACAGGGGGCGCGTATCAGCCCCAGCATTTT.

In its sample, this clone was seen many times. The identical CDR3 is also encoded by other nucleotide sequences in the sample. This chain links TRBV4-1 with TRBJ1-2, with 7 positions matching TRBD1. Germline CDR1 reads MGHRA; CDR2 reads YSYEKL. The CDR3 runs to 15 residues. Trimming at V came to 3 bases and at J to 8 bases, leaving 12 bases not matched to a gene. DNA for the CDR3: TGCGCCAGCAGCCATCTTCAACAGGGGTTTAGAGGCTACACCTTC. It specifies CASSHLQQGFRGYTF.

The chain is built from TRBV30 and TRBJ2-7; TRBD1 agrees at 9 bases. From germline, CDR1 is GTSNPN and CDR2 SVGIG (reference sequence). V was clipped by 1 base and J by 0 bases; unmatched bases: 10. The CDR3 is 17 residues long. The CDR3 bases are TGTGCCTGGAGTGGTCGAACGGGGACAGGGATCTCCTACGAGCAGTACTTC. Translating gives CAWSGRTGTGISYEQYF. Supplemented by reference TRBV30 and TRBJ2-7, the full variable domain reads SQTIHQWPATLVQPVGSPLSLECTVEGTSNPNLYWYRQAAGRGLQLLFYSVGIGQISSEVPQNLSASRPQDRQFILSSKKLLLSDSGFYLCAWSGRTGTGISYEQYFGPGTRLTVT.

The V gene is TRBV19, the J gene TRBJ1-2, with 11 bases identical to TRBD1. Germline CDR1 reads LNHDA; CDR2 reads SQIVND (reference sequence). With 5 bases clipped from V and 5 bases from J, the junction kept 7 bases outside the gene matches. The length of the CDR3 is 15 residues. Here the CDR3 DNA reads TGTGCCAGTAGTCCCGGACAGGGGGCGAGGTATGGCTACACCTTC. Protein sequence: CASSPGQGARYGYTF. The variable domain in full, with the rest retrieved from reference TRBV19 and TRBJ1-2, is DGGITQSPKYLFRKEGQNVTLSCEQNLNHDAMYWYRQDPGQGLRLIYYSQIVNDFQKGDIAEGYSVSREKKESFPLTVTSAQKNPTAFYLCASSPGQGARYGYTFGSGTRLTVV.